The sequence of this T cell receptor delta chain was determined in a study of Vδ1+ human thymocytes. Extracted RNA was reverse transcribed into cDNA. Multiplex PCR used pooled V-gene forward primers and a constant-region reverse primer to amplify CDR3s. TCRdb re-called clones from the multiplex PCR reads via CATT. The table has around 23,000 delta-chain clones, around 7.7% seen once. Alphabeta T cells were depleted, then CD3+ Vdelta1+ Vdelta2- thymocytes were FACS-sorted. Vdelta1+ thymocyte sorts reached between roughly 96% and 99.6% purity. Broader study findings: Around 20% of thymic delta-chain sequences were Vdelta2, with few Vdelta3, unlike blood Vdelta1+ controls. Thymic TRG and TRD repertoires appeared highly polyclonal, with Gaussian CDR3 length distributions.

This clone was counted a few times. What it binds is unknown. The CDR3 runs to 15 residues. V lost 4 bases to trimming and J lost 0 bases, with 12 bases between them. The germline CDR1 and CDR2 sequences are TSWWSYY and QGS. This sequence originates from a girl under three years old who had congenital heart surgery. This chain joins TRDV1 and TRDJ1; tentative D call: TRDD3 (6 bases). Sequencing used Vdelta1+ gamma-delta thymocytes from the thymus. Subset defined: FACS-sorted CD3+ TCRalphabeta- TCRVdelta1+ TCRVdelta2- thymocytes. In DNA form, the CDR3 reads TGTGCTCTTGGGGTAAAGGGGGAAGACACCGATAAACTCATCTTT. It codes for CALGVKGEDTDKLIF.